This TCR beta chain was observed in a study of response to subunit inactivated influenza vaccine. General study results and limits: Only a handful of new T cells, the authors suggested, are recruited with each seasonal influenza vaccination.

MiXCR was run by TCRdb on the RT-PCR reads, yielding one entry per CDR3 protein. This repertoire shows more than 450,000 distinct CDR3 sequences, about 11% found once; its top ten account for 9.5% to 13%. A note on this clonotype: What it recognizes is unknown.

V dropped 3 bases and J dropped 3; count of bases not matched to a gene: 7. This CDR3 contains 16 residues. Germline CDR1 is SGHRS and CDR2 is YFSETQ. The V and J genes are TRBV5-1 and TRBJ2-1, with 9 bases aligning to TRBD2. The material was PBMCs from blood, obtained on the day of vaccination. This clonotype originated in a middle-aged man who received an inactivated influenza vaccine. The DNA for the CDR3 is TGCGCCAGCAGCTCCTTAGCGGGAGAGCACTACAATGAGCAGTTCTTC. Its protein is CASSSLAGEHYNEQFF.